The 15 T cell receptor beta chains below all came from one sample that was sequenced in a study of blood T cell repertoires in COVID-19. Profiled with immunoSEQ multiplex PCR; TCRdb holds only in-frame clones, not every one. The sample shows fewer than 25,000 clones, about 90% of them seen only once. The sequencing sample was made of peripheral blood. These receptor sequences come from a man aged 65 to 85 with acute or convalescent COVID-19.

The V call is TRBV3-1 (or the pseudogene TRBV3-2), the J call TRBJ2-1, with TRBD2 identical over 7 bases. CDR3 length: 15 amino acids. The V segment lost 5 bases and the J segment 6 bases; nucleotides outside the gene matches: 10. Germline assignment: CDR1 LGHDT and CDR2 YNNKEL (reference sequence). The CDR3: CASSKGLSKGNEQFF. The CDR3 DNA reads TGTGCCAGCAGCAAGGGACTATCTAAAGGCAATGAGCAGTTCTTC.

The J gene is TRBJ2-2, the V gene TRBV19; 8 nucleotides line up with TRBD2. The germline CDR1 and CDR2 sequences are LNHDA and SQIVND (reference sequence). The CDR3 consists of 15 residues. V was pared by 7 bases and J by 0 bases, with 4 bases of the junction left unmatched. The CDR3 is CASKGAGANTGELFF. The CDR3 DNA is TGTGCCAGTAAGGGAGCGGGGGCGAACACCGGGGAGCTGTTTTTT.

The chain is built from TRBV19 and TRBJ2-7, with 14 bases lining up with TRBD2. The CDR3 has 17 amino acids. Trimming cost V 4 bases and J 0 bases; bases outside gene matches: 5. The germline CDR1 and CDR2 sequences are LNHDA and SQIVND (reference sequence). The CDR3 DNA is TGTGCCAGTAGTAGATCCGGGACTAGCGGGAGCTCCTACGAGCAGTACTTC. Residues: CASSRSGTSGSSYEQYF.

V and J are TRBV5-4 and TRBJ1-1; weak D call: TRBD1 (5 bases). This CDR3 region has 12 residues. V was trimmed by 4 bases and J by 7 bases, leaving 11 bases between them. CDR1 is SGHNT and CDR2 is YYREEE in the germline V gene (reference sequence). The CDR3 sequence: CASSQDISEAFF. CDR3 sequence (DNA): TGTGCCAGCAGCCAGGACATAAGTGAAGCTTTCTTT.

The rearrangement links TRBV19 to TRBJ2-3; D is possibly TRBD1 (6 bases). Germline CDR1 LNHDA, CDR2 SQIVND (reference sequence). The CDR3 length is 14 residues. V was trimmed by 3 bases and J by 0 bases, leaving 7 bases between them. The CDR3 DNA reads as TGTGCCAGTAGTATCGGACAGAGCACAGATACGCAGTATTTT. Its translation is CASSIGQSTDTQYF.

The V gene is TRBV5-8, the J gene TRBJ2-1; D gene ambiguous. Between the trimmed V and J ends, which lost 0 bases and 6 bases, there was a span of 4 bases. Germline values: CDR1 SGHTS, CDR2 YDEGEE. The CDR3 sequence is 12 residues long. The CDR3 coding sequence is TGTGCCAGCAGCTTGGTCAGCAATGAGCAGTTCTTC. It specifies CASSLVSNEQFF.

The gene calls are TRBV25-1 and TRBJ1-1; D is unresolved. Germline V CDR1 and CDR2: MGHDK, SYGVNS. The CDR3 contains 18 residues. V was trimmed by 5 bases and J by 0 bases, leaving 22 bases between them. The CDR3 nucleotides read TGTGCCAGCAGTCATCTTCGGCCAGCCGGGTGGATGAACACTGAAGCTTTCTTT. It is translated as CASSHLRPAGWMNTEAFF.

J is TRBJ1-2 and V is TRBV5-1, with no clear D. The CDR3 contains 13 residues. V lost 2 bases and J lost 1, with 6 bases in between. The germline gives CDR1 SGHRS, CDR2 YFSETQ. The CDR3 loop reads CASSLQNNYGYTF. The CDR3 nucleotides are TGCGCCAGCAGCTTACAGAATAACTATGGCTACACCTTC.

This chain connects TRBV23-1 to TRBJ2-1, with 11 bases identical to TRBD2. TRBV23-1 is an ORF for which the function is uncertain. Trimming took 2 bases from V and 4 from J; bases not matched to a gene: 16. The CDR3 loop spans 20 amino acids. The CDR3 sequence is CASSQTGAGLAGGLYNEQFF. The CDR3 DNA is TGCGCCAGCAGTCAAACTGGGGCAGGGCTAGCGGGGGGACTTTACAATGAGCAGTTCTTC.

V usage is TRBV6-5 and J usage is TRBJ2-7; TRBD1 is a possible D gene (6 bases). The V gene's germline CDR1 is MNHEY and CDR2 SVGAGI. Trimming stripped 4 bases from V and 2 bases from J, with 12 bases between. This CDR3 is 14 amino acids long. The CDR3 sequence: CASSFPGETYEQYF. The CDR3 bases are TGTGCCAGCAGTTTTCCAGGGGAGACCTACGAGCAGTACTTC.

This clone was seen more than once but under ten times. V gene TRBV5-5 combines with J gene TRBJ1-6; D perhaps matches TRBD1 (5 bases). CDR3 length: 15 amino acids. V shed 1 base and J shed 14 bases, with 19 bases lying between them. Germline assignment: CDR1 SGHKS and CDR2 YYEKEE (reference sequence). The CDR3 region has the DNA TGTGCCAGCAGCTTGACAGGCTCGGGTCCAAGGGCCCTCCACTTT. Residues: CASSLTGSGPRALHF. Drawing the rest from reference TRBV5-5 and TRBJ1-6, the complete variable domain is DAGVTQSPTHLIKTRGQQVTLRCSPISGHKSVSWYQQVLGQGPQFIFQYYEKEERGRGNFPDRFSARQFPNYSSELNVNALLLGDSALYLCASSLTGSGPRALHFGNGTRLTVT.

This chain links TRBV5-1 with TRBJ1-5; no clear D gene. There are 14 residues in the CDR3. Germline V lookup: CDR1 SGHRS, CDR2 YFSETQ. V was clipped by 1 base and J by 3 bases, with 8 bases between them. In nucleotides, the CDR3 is TGCGCCAGCAGCTTGACGGGTGACAATCAGCCCCAGCATTTT. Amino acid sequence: CASSLTGDNQPQHF.

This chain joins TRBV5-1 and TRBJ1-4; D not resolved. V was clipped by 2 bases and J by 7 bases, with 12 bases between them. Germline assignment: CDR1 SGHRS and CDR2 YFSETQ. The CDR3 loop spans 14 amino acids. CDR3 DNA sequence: TGCGCCAGCAGCTTAGCAGGTCCAGCTGAAAAACTGTTTTTT. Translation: CASSLAGPAEKLFF. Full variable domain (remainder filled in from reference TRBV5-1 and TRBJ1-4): KAGVTQTPRYLIKTRGQQVTLSCSPISGHRSVSWYQQTPGQGLQFLFEYFSETQRNKGNFPGRFSGRQFSNSRSEMNVSTLELGDSALYLCASSLAGPAEKLFFGSGTQLSVL.

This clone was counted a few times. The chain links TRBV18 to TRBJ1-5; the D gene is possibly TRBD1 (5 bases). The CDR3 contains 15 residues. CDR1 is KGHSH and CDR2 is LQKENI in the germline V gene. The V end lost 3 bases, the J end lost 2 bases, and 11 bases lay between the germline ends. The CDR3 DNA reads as TGTGCCAGCTCACCGAGCGGGGGAGGCAATCAGCCCCAGCATTTT. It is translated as CASSPSGGGNQPQHF.

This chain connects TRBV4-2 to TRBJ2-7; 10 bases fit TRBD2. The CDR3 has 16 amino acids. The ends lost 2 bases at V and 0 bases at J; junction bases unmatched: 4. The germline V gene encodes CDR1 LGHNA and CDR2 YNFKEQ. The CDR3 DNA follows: TGTGCCAGCAGCCAATCGGGACTAGCGACCTCCTACGAGCAGTACTTC. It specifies CASSQSGLATSYEQYF.